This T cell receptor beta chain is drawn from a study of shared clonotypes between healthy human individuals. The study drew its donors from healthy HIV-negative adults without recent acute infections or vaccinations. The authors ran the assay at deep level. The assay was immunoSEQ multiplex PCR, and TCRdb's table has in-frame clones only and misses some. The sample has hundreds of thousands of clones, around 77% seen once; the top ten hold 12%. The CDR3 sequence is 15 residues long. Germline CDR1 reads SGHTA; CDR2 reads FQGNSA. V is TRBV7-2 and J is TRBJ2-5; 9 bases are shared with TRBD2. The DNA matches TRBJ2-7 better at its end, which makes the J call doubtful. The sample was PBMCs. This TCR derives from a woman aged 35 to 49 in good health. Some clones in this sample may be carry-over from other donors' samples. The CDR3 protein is CASSLVASGTSEQYF. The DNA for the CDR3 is TGTGCCAGCAGCTTAGTGGCTAGCGGGACTTCCGAGCAGTACTTC.